Below, one T cell receptor beta chain is given with its context. Its antigen is not identified. The source of the sample is a study of shared clonotypes between healthy human individuals. Study results and caveats: Richness estimates generally favored naive over memory subsets. Rarefaction gave evidence that sorted-subset sequencing remained incomplete despite large depth.

With V trimmed by 5 bases and J by 1 base, 7 bases remained unmatched. Germline V gene data show CDR1 as MNHEY and CDR2 as SMNVEV (reference sequence). This CDR3 has 17 amino acids. Libraries were prepared by immunoSEQ multiplex PCR; TCRdb keeps only in-frame clonotypes and omits some of them. The data show 2 million to 3 million clones, more than 80% seen once. The specimen sequenced was naive CD4+ T cells sorted from blood. Subset meaning: CD45RA+ positively selected. The chain recombines TRBV27 with TRBJ2-7; 14 bases are shared with TRBD2. The receptor comes from a man younger than 35 in good health. The CDR3 spells CASSDGLAGGGSYEQYF. Here the CDR3 DNA reads TGTGCCAGCAGTGATGGACTAGCGGGAGGTGGGTCCTACGAGCAGTACTTC.